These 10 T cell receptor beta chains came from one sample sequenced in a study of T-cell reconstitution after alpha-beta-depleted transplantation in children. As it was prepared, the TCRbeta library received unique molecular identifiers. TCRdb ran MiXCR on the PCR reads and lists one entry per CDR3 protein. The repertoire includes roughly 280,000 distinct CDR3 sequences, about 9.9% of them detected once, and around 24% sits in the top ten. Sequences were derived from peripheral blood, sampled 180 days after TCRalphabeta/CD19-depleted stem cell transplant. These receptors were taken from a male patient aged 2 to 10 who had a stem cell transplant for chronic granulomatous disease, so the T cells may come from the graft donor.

The CDR3 region has the DNA TGCAGTGCTCCCTCTTGGGACAGGGGCCAAGAGACCCAGTACTTC. It translates to CSAPSWDRGQETQYF. The chain recombines TRBV20-1 with TRBJ2-5; 10 bases align to TRBD1. The CDR3 consists of 15 residues. Germline-derived CDR1 and CDR2 are DFQATT and SNEGSKA (reference sequence). V lost 5 bases to trimming and J lost 1 base; unmatched junction nucleotides: 7.

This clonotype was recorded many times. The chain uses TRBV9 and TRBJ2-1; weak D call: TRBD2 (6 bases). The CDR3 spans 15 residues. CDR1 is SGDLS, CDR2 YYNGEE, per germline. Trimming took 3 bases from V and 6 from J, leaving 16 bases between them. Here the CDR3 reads CASSALGWGVNEQFF. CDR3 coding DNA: TGTGCCAGCAGCGCTCTCGGTTGGGGGGTCAATGAGCAGTTCTTC.

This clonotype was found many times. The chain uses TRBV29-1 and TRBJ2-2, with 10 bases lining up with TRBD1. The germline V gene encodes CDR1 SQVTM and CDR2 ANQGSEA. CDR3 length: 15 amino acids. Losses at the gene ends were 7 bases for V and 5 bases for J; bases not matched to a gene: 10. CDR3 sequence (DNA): TGCAGCGCCAAGGGAGGGACAGGGGAAACCGGGGAGCTGTTTTTT. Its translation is CSAKGGTGETGELFF.

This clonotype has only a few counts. CDR3 residues: CASSEGKEQYF. CDR3 sequence (DNA): TGTGCCAGCAGTGAGGGGAAAGAGCAGTACTTC. The V gene is TRBV2, the J gene TRBJ2-7, with D unresolved. Germline loops: CDR1 SNHLY, CDR2 FYNNEI. Trimming pared 3 bases from V and 7 bases from J, leaving 7 bases between. The CDR3 spans 11 residues.

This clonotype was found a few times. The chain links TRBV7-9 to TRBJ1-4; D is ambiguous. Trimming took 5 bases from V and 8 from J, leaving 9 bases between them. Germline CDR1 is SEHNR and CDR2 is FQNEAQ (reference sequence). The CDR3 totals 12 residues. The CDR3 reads CASSPRKEKLFF. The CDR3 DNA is TGTGCCAGCAGCCCCCGGAAGGAAAAACTGTTTTTT.

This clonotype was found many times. The CDR3 protein is CASSARPGYEQYF. In nucleotides, the CDR3 is TGTGCCAGCAGCGCACGACCAGGTTACGAGCAGTACTTC. The rearrangement links TRBV7-3 to TRBJ2-7; the D is unclear. The CDR3 covers 13 residues. CDR1 SGHTA and CDR2 FQGTGA come from the germline V gene. With 5 bases removed from V and 4 bases from J, the gap between germline ends came to 12 bases.

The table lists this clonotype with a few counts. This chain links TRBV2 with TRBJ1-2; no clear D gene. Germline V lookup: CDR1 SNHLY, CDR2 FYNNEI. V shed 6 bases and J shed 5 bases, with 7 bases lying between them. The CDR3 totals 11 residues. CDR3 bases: TGTGCCAGCAGGCTACCGTATGGCTACACCTTC. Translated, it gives CASRLPYGYTF.

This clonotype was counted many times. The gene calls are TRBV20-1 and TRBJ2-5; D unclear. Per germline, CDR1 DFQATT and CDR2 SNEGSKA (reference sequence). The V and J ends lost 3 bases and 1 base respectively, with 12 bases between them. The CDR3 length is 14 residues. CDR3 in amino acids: CSARGWQFQETQYF. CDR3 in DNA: TGCAGTGCTAGGGGCTGGCAGTTCCAAGAGACCCAGTACTTC.

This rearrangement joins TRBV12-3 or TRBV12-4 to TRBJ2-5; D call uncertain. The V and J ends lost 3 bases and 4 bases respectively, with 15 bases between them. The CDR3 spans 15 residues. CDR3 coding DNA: TGTGCCAGCAGTTTTATGGGTTTTCCGTTAGAGACCCAGTACTTC. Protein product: CASSFMGFPLETQYF.

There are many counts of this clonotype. As DNA, the CDR3 is TGTGCCAGCAGCGGGACACCGGGACAGGGGTACCGGCGAGAGACCCAGTACTTC. It specifies CASSGTPGQGYRRETQYF. The chain carries TRBV5-5 and TRBJ2-5; TRBD1 matches at 10 bases. Germline CDR1 and CDR2: SGHKS and YYEKEE (reference sequence). This CDR3 contains 18 residues. V lost 4 bases, J lost 4 bases, and 16 bases stayed unmatched.